One and the same sample provided the 4 T cell receptor beta chains below, sequenced in a study of beta chain features in type 1 diabetes. Every bit of the isolated RNA underwent reverse transcription, so sequencing read expressed TCRB transcripts. Assay: immunoSEQ multiplex PCR; the TCRdb copy retains only in-frame clones and omits some. The table records approximately 6,100 clones, under 85% of them present only once. Sequenced input: Tregs from blood. The receptors come from a man between 18 and 29 years old in good health.

This clone has a single count. V gene TRBV7-2 combines with J gene TRBJ2-3; no clear D. Trimming pared 5 bases from V and 0 bases from J, leaving 6 bases between. CDR3 length: 13 residues. Germline values: CDR1 SGHTA, CDR2 FQGNSA. This chain's CDR3 is CASSPTSTDTQYF. CDR3 sequence (DNA): TGTGCCAGCAGCCCGACTAGCACAGATACGCAGTATTTT. Looking up the rest from reference TRBV7-2 and TRBJ2-3 gives the full variable domain: GAGVSQSPSNKVTEKGKDVELRCDPISGHTALYWYRQSLGQGLEFLIYFQGNSAPDKSGLPSDRFSAERTGGSVSTLTIQRTQQEDSAVYLCASSPTSTDTQYFGPGTRLTVL.

V and J are TRBV7-9 and TRBJ2-7, with 9 bases identical to TRBD2. Trimming at V came to 5 bases and at J to 2 bases, leaving 13 bases not matched to a gene. The germline gives CDR1 SEHNR, CDR2 FQNEAQ (reference sequence). CDR3 length equals 17 residues. For the CDR3, the DNA is TGTGCCAGCAGCCTACCGGGGGCTAGCGGGAATACCTACGAGCAGTACTTC. It is translated as CASSLPGASGNTYEQYF.

The genes are TRBV9 and TRBJ2-3; tentative D call: TRBD1 (5 bases). The CDR3 runs 14 residues. The V end was cut by 3 bases, the J end by 3 bases, with 11 bases between. Germline V lookup: CDR1 SGDLS, CDR2 YYNGEE. In DNA, the CDR3 is TGTGCCAGCAGCGCCTTAGGGGTAACAGATACGCAGTATTTT. This sequence encodes CASSALGVTDTQYF.

V gene TRBV18 combines with J gene TRBJ2-5, with 8 bases matching TRBD2. The J call may be wrong; the DNA end is better matched by TRBJ2-7. CDR1 and CDR2 (germline): KGHSH, LQKENI. The CDR3 contains 15 residues. The CDR3 region has the DNA TGTGCCAGCTCACCATCGAGCGGGGGCATCTACGAGCAGTACTTC. Encoded protein: CASSPSSGGIYEQYF.